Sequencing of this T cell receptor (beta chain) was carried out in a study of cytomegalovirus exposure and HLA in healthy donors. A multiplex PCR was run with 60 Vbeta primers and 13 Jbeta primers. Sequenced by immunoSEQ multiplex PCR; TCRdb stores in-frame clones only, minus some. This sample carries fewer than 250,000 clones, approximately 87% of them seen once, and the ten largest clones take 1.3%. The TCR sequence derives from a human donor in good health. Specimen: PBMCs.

CDR3 sequence (DNA): TGTGCCAGCAGCTTCGCAGATACGCAGTATTTT. This gives the protein CASSFADTQYF. V is TRBV27 and J is TRBJ2-3, with D hard to call. The V and J ends lost 6 bases and 4 bases respectively, with 5 bases between them. The germline V gene has CDR1 MNHEY and CDR2 SMNVEV (reference sequence). CDR3 length equals 11 residues.